Below, 19 T cell receptor beta chains from the same sample are listed, as sequenced in a study of neurological immune-mediated disorders. Time point denoted: technical triplicate 2. One entry per CDR3 protein results from TCRdb running MiXCR on the 5' RACE reads. The data contain roughly 32,000 distinct CDR3 sequences, 10% to 15% of them singletons. The sample taken for sequencing was CD4+ T cells from blood. Source of these receptors: a female donor with HTLV-1-associated myelopathy (HAM/TSP).

This clonotype was seen many times. The chain couples TRBV5-6 to TRBJ2-5, with D maybe TRBD2 (6 bases). Trimming shortened V by 3 bases and J by 4 bases, and 16 bases separated the two germline ends. This CDR3 contains 15 residues. The germline CDR1 and CDR2 sequences are SGHDT and YYEEEE. The chain's CDR3 is CASSSARGIRETQYF. CDR3 sequence (DNA): TGTGCCAGCAGCTCCGCCCGGGGGATTAGAGAGACCCAGTACTTC.

This clonotype has at least ten counts. The chain carries TRBV20-1 and TRBJ2-7; 9 bases are a match to TRBD1. The germline V gene has CDR1 DFQATT and CDR2 SNEGSKA (reference sequence). CDR3 length: 15 residues. With 4 bases clipped from V and 5 bases from J, the junction kept 12 bases outside the gene matches. The chain's CDR3 is CSATDRQGGLDEQYF. In DNA form, the CDR3 reads TGCAGTGCTACCGATCGACAGGGGGGTTTAGACGAGCAGTACTTC.

This clonotype was found many times. The rearrangement joins TRBV6-1 to TRBJ1-3, with D uncertain. The CDR3 is made up of 13 amino acids. The germline V gene has CDR1 MNHNS and CDR2 SASEGT. V was trimmed by 1 base and J by 4 bases, leaving 5 bases between them. The CDR3 DNA sequence: TGTGCCAGCAGTGAAGTCTTGGGAAACACCATATATTTT. Protein product: CASSEVLGNTIYF.

This clonotype was detected ten times or more. CDR3 sequence: CSARDLNRAEETQYF. CDR3 sequence (DNA): TGCAGTGCTAGAGATCTGAACAGGGCGGAAGAGACCCAGTACTTC. This chain joins TRBV20-1 and TRBJ2-5, with D perhaps TRBD1 (6 bases). The CDR3 sequence is 15 residues long. Per the germline V gene, CDR1 is DFQATT and CDR2 is SNEGSKA (reference sequence). Trimming took off 0 bases at V and 3 bases at J, with 14 bases between the two ends.

This chain uses TRBV29-1 with TRBJ2-7, with D possibly being TRBD2 (5 bases). V lost 6 bases and J 4 bases, leaving 16 bases between the germline ends. The CDR3 sequence is 13 residues long. Per the germline V gene, CDR1 is SQVTM and CDR2 is ANQGSEA. The CDR3 region is CSVPGIDLYEQYF. DNA of the CDR3: TGCAGCGTCCCCGGGATAGATCTGTACGAGCAGTACTTC.

This clonotype has a count of ten or more. The chain is built from TRBV3-1 and TRBJ2-7, with TRBD1 matching 8 bases. Trimming took 5 bases from V and 6 from J; bases not matched to a gene: 12. The CDR3 sequence is 15 residues long. The V gene's germline CDR1 is LGHDT and CDR2 YNNKEL (reference sequence). The chain's CDR3 is CASSAGTGQFGEQYF. The CDR3 DNA follows: TGTGCCAGCAGCGCCGGGACAGGCCAGTTTGGCGAGCAGTACTTC.

This clonotype rates as medium-sized. J is TRBJ1-2 and V is TRBV24-1; D gene uncertain. Germline V lookup: CDR1 KGHDR, CDR2 SFDVKD. V was shortened by 4 bases and J by 6 bases, with 5 bases between the two germline ends. The CDR3 is made up of 11 amino acids. The CDR3 here is CATSDSDGYTF. CDR3 coding DNA: TGTGCCACCAGTGACTCGGATGGCTACACCTTC.

This clonotype was observed at least ten times. This chain links TRBV20-1 with TRBJ2-1, with 7 positions matching TRBD2. Trimming removed 3 bases from V and 2 bases from J; junction bases left unmatched: 10. The CDR3 runs 16 residues. The germline V gene has CDR1 DFQATT and CDR2 SNEGSKA (reference sequence). CDR3: CSASSFSSGPYNEQFF. The DNA for the CDR3 is TGCAGTGCTAGCTCCTTCTCTAGCGGCCCCTACAATGAGCAGTTCTTC.

In DNA, the CDR3 is TGTGCCAGCAGCAGCCACCGAAAGAACACTGAAGCTTTCTTT. Translated: CASSSHRKNTEAFF. The chain carries TRBV7-9 and TRBJ1-1, with no clear D. V lost 5 bases and J lost 1, with 11 bases in between. There are 14 residues in the CDR3. Germline values: CDR1 SEHNR, CDR2 FQNEAQ (reference sequence).

This clonotype has just a few counts. The chain joins TRBV5-1 to TRBJ2-2; TRBD2 aligns across 8 bases. CDR1 and CDR2 from the germline V gene are SGHRS and YFSETQ. V shed 1 base, J shed 7 bases, and the junction held 0 bases outside the gene matches. This CDR3 is 13 amino acids long. CDR3 nucleotides: TGCGCCAGCAGCTTGAGCGGGGGCGGGGAGCTGTTTTTT. This gives the protein CASSLSGGGELFF.

This clonotype was found many times. The CDR3 DNA is TGTGCCAGCGGACGGGGAGGTTCCTACGAGCAGTACTTC. It is translated as CASGRGGSYEQYF. This chain uses TRBV3-1 with TRBJ2-7; a possible D gene is TRBD2 (6 bases). V was clipped by 8 bases and J by 1 base, with 12 bases between them. The CDR3 extends over 13 amino acids. CDR1 and CDR2 (germline): LGHDT, YNNKEL (reference sequence).

The sample holds many counts of this clonotype. The V gene is TRBV12-3 or TRBV12-4, the J gene TRBJ1-1; D not certain. The V gene lost 3 bases and the J gene lost 11 bases, with 19 bases spanning the gap. This CDR3 spans 14 amino acids. CDR3 in amino acids: CASSLSDTDLRAFF. As DNA, the CDR3 is TGTGCCAGCAGTTTGTCCGACACGGACTTGAGGGCTTTCTTT.

Ten or more counts support this clonotype. The chain joins TRBV6-2 or TRBV6-3 to TRBJ1-2; no clear D. The CDR3 has 16 amino acids. The germline V gene has CDR1 MNHEY and CDR2 SVGEGT. With 3 bases removed from V and 6 bases from J, the gap between germline ends came to 20 bases. The chain's CDR3 is CASSYGGIVVGDGYTF. The DNA for the CDR3 is TGTGCCAGCAGTTATGGAGGGATCGTCGTAGGTGATGGCTACACCTTC.

This clonotype was detected ten times or more. The chain combines TRBV5-1 with TRBJ2-7, with D maybe TRBD1 (6 bases). Trimming removed 2 bases at V and 4 bases at J, with 13 bases between. This CDR3 is built from 14 residues. Germline V gives CDR1 SGHRS, CDR2 YFSETQ. Written as DNA, the CDR3 is TGCGCCAGCAGCTTCTCCGGGACAAAATACGAGCAGTACTTC. This gives the protein CASSFSGTKYEQYF.

This clonotype came up many times. This chain uses TRBV7-2 with TRBJ1-3, with 8 positions matching TRBD1. Germline V gene sequence: CDR1 SGHTA, CDR2 FQGNSA. The CDR3 runs to 14 residues. Trimming removed 6 bases from V and 3 bases from J; junction bases left unmatched: 4. Written as DNA, the CDR3 is TGTGCCAGCAGGTCCGGGACAGGTGGAAACACCATATATTTT. This translates into CASRSGTGGNTIYF.

This clonotype is medium-sized. The chain links TRBV29-1 to TRBJ2-3, with D possibly being TRBD1 or TRBD2 (5 bases each). Deletions cut 7 bases from V and 4 bases from J, with 18 bases between. Germline CDR1 reads SQVTM; CDR2 reads ANQGSEA. The CDR3 contains 14 residues. This chain's CDR3 is CSAVRAVGADTQYF. In DNA, the CDR3 is TGCAGCGCCGTCCGGGCTGTGGGGGCAGATACGCAGTATTTT.

This clonotype was observed at least ten times. V gene TRBV20-1 combines with J gene TRBJ1-1; TRBD1 might be the D (6 bases). Looked up from germline, CDR1 is DFQATT and CDR2 is SNEGSKA (reference sequence). Trimming stripped 4 bases from V and 0 bases from J, with 9 bases between. This CDR3 has 13 amino acids. The CDR3 is CSAIGTMNTEAFF. CDR3 DNA sequence: TGCAGTGCTATAGGGACAATGAACACTGAAGCTTTCTTT.

This clonotype was detected ten times or more. The V and J genes are TRBV6-1 and TRBJ2-4; 8 bases are shared with TRBD2. Trimming removed 0 bases from V and 0 bases from J; junction bases left unmatched: 1. Germline V lookup: CDR1 MNHNS, CDR2 SASEGT. There are 16 residues in the CDR3. The CDR3: CASSEALAVAKNIQYF. The CDR3 region has the DNA TGTGCCAGCAGTGAAGCACTAGCGGTAGCCAAAAACATTCAGTACTTC.

This clonotype appeared many times. This sequence joins TRBV7-2 and TRBJ2-6; 7 bases fit TRBD1. This CDR3 has 15 amino acids. V was pared by 5 bases and J by 2 bases, with 3 bases of the junction left unmatched. The V gene's germline CDR1 is SGHTA and CDR2 FQGNSA. CDR3 sequence reads: CASSPQGAGANVLTF. In DNA, the CDR3 is TGTGCCAGCAGCCCGCAGGGGGCTGGGGCCAACGTCCTGACTTTC.